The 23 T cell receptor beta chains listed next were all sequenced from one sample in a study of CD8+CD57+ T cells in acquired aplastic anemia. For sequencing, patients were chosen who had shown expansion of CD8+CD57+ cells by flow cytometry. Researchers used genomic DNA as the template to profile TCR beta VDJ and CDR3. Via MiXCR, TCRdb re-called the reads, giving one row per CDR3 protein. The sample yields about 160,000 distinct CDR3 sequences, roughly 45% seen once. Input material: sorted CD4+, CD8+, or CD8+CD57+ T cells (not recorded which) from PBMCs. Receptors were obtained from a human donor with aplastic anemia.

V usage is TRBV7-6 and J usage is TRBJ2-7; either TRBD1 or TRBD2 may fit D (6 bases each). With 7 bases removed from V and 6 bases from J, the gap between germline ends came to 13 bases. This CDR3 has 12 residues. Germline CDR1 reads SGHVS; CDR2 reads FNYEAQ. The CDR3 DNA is TGTGCCAGCAATCAAGGGGGGCTCGAGCAGTACTTC. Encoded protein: CASNQGGLEQYF.

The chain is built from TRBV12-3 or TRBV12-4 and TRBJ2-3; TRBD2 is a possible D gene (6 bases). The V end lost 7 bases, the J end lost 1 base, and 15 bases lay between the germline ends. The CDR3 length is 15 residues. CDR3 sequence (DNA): TGTGCCAGCACCTTCGGGAGTGTTGGCACAGATACGCAGTATTTT. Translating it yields CASTFGSVGTDTQYF.

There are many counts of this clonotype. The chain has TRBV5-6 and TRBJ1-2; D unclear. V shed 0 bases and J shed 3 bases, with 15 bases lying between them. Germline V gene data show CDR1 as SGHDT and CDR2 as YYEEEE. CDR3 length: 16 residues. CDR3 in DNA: TGTGCCAGCAGCTTGGCTTTTTTGGACGGTGACTATGGCTACACCTTC. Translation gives CASSLAFLDGDYGYTF.

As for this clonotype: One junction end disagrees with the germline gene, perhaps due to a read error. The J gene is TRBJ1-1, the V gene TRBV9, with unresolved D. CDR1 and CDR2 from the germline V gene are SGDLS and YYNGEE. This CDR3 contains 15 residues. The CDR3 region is CASSVGSQANTEVFF. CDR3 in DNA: TGTGCCAGCAGCGTAGGGTCCCAGGCGAACACTGAAGTTTTCTTT.

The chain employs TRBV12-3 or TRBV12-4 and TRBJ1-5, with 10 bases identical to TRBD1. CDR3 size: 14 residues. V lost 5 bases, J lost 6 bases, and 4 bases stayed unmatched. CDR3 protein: CASSKGQGPQPQHF. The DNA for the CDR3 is TGTGCCAGCAGTAAGGGACAGGGGCCTCAGCCCCAGCATTTT.

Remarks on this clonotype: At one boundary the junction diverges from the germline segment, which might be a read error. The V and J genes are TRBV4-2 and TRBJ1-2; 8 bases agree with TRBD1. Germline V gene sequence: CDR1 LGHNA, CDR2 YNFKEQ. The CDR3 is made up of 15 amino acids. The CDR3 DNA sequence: TGTGCCAGCAGCCAAACGTCGCACAGGGGGAATGGCTACGCCTTC. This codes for CASSQTSHRGNGYAF.

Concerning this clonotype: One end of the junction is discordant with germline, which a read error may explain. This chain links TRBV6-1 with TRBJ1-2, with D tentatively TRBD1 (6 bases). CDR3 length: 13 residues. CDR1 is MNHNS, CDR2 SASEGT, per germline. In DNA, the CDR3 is TGTGCCAGCAGAGAAGGGGGGTTTGGTGGCTACACCTTC. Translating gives CASREGGFGGYTF.

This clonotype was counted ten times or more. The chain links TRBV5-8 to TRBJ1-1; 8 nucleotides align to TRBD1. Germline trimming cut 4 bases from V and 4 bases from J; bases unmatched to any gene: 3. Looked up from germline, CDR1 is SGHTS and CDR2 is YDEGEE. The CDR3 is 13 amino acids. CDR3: CASSQQGGTEAFF. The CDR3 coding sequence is TGTGCCAGCAGCCAACAGGGGGGCACTGAAGCTTTCTTT.

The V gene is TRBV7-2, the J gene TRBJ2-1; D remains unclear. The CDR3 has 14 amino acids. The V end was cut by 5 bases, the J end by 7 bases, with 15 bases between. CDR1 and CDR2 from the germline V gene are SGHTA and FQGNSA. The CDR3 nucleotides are TGTGCCAGCAGCCAAGGTGTGACTTTGAATGAGCAGTTCTTC. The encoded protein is CASSQGVTLNEQFF.

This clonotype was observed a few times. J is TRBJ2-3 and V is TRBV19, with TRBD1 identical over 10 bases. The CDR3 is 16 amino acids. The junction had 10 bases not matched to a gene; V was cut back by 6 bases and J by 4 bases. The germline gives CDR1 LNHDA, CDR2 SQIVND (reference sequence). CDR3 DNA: TGTGCCAGTAGCATCCCGGGACAGGGGACGGCAGATACGCAGTATTTT. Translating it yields CASSIPGQGTADTQYF.

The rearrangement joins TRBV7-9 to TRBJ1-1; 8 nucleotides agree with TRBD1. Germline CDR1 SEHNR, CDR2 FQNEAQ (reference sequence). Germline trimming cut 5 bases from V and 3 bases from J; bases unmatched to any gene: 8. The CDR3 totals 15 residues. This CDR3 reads CASSEDRAGDTEAFF. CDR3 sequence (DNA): TGTGCCAGCAGCGAGGACAGGGCCGGGGACACTGAAGCTTTCTTT.

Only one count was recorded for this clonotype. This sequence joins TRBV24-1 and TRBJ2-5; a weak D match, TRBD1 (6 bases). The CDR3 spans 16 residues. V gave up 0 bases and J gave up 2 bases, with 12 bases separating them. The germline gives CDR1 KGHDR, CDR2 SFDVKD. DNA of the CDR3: TGTGCCACCAGTGATTTGACGGGACAAGGACAAGAGACCCAGTACTTC. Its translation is CATSDLTGQGQETQYF.

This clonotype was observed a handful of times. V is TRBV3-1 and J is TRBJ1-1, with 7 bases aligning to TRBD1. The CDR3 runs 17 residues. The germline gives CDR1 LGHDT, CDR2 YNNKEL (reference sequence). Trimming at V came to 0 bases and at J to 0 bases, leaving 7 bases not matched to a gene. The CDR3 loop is CASSQDVAGGLNTEAFF. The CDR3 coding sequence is TGTGCCAGCAGCCAAGATGTGGCAGGGGGATTGAACACTGAAGCTTTCTTT.

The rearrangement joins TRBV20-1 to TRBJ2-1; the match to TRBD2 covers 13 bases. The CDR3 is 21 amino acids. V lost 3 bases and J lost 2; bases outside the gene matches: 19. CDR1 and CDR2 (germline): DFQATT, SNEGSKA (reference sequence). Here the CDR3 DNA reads TGCAGTGCTAGGGTACTAGCGGGAGGGCCGGGTCTCGGTAGGGCCTACAATGAGCAGTTCTTC. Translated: CSARVLAGGPGLGRAYNEQFF.

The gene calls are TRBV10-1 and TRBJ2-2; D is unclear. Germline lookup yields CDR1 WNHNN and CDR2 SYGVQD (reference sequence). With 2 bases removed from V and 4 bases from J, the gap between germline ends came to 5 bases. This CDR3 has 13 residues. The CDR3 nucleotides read TGCGCCAGCAGTGAGGGGGTCACCGGGGAGCTGTTTTTT. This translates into CASSEGVTGELFF.

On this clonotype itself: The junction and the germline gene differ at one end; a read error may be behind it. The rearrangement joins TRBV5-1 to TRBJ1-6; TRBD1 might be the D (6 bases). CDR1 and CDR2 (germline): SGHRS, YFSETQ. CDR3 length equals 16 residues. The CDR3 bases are TGCGCCAGCAGCTTGGGAGTGAGGGGGGGTAATTCACCCCCCCGCTTT. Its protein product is CASSLGVRGGNSPPRF.

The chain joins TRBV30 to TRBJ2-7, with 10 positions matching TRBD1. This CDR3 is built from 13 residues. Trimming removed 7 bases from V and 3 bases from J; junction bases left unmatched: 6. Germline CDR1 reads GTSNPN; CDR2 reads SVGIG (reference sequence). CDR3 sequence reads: CASRQGAGYEQYF. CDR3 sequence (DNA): TGTGCCTCGCGACAGGGGGCAGGCTACGAGCAGTACTTC.

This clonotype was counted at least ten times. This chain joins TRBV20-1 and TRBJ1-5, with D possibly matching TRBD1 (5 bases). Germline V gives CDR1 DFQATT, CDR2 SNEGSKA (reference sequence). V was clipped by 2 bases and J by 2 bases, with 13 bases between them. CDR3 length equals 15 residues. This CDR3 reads CSARPQGGGNQPQHF. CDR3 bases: TGCAGTGCTAGACCTCAGGGAGGTGGCAATCAGCCCCAGCATTTT.

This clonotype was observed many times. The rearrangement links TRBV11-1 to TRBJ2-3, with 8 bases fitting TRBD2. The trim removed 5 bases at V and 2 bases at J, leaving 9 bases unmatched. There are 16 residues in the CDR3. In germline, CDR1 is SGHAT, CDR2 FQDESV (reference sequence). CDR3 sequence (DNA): TGTGCCAGCAGCCCGAGGCTAGCGGGTACCACAGATACGCAGTATTTT. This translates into CASSPRLAGTTDTQYF.

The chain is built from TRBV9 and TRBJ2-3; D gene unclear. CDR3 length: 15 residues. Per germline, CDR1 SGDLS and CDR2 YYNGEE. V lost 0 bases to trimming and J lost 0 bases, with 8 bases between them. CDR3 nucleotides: TGTGCCAGCAGCGTAGGTGGAGCTAGCACAGATACGCAGTATTTT. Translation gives CASSVGGASTDTQYF.

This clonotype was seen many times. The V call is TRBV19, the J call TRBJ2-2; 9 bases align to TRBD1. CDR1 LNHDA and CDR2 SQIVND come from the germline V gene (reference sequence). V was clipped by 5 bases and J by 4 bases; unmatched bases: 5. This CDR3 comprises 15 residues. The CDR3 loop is CASSSTGGGTGELFF. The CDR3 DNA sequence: TGTGCCAGTAGTTCGACAGGGGGAGGCACCGGGGAGCTGTTTTTT.

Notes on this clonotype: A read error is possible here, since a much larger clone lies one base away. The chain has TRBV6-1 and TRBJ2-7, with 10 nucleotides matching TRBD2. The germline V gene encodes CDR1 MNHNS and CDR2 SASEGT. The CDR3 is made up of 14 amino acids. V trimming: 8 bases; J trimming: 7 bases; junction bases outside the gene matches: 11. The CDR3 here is CASSRAGGDGEQYV. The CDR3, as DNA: TGTGCCAGCTCTCGAGCGGGGGGGGACGGGGAGCAGTACGTC.

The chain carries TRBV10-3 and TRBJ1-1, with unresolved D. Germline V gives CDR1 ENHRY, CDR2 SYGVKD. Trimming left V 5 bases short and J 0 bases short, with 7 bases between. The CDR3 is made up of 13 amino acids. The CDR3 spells CAISFGVNTEAFF. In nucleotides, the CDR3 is TGTGCCATCAGTTTTGGAGTGAACACTGAAGCTTTCTTT.